This T cell receptor (beta chain) appears in the sequencing data of a study of cytomegalovirus exposure and HLA in healthy donors. About the study: A data release that came early held about 89 million unique TCRs from HLA-typed donors. Findings and limits, study-wide: With high specificity and sensitivity, the classifier reportedly diagnosed cytomegalovirus status. Rarity marked most TCR sequences, yet some public TCRs occurred in many donors. There were some 150 TCR beta chains listed as cytomegalovirus-associated.

CDR3 length: 14 residues. Germline lookup yields CDR1 SGHTA and CDR2 FQGNSA. The V end lost 0 bases, the J end lost 3 bases, and 7 bases lay between the germline ends. Amplification used 60 Vbeta primers and 13 Jbeta primers. Profiling relied on immunoSEQ multiplex PCR, and the TCRdb table lists in-frame clones only, not all of them. The table includes under 250,000 clones, over 65% detected once. Remarks on this clone: Antigen unknown. Different DNA sequences within this sample yield the same CDR3.

V is TRBV7-2 and J is TRBJ2-3, with D possibly matching TRBD1 (6 bases). The specimen was PBMCs. This clonotype was sampled from a man between 18 and 29 years old in good health and CMV-seronegative. CDR3 coding DNA: TGTGCCAGCAGCTTAGCGGGACAAACAGATACGCAGTATTTT. Residues: CASSLAGQTDTQYF. The full variable domain, with the rest looked up from reference TRBV7-2 and TRBJ2-3, is GAGVSQSPSNKVTEKGKDVELRCDPISGHTALYWYRQSLGQGLEFLIYFQGNSAPDKSGLPSDRFSAERTGGSVSTLTIQRTQQEDSAVYLCASSLAGQTDTQYFGPGTRLTVL.